The following is a TCR beta chain sequence with its context. The antigen remains unidentified. This record belongs to a study of cytomegalovirus exposure and HLA in healthy donors. Germline lookup yields CDR1 SNHLY and CDR2 FYNNEI. The CDR3 covers 15 residues. J was trimmed by 1 base and V by 4 bases; bases with no gene match: 4. The PCR used 60 Vbeta and 13 Jbeta primers. The repertoire was sequenced with immunoSEQ multiplex PCR; TCRdb's copy has only in-frame clones and lacks some. The data contain more than 90,000 clones, around 82% of them seen just once; the ten biggest clones take up 0.6% to 0.95%. The study, taken as a whole, reports: Donors were assumed by presence/absence analyses to have roughly uniform sequencing depth. A later analysis showed TCR association rates differing by HLA locus, peaking at DRB1 and lowest at HLA-C.

The TCR originated in a woman in her sixties in good health and CMV-seronegative. Sample: PBMCs. The chain joins TRBV2 to TRBJ2-3, with 8 bases matching TRBD1. For the CDR3, the DNA is TGTGCCAGCAGTGGGACAGGGATAGGCACAGATACGCAGTATTTT. Translation gives CASSGTGIGTDTQYF. Full variable domain (outside the CDR3, taken from reference TRBV2 and TRBJ2-3): EPEVTQTPSHQVTQMGQEVILRCVPISNHLYFYWYRQILGQKVEFLVSFYNNEISEKSEIFDDQFSVERPDGSNFTLKIRSTKLEDSAMYFCASSGTGIGTDTQYFGPGTRLTVL.